This is a list of T cell receptor beta chains from one sample in a study of cytomegalovirus exposure and HLA in healthy donors. Profiled with immunoSEQ multiplex PCR; TCRdb holds only in-frame clones, not every one. The sample lists 100,000 to 150,000 clones; about 84% were seen once. The sample consisted of PBMCs. Receptors originate from a man younger than 35 in good health and CMV-seropositive. Each CDR3 is given with its conserved first and last residue. The D gene is left open where the match is weak. Some rows mark clone size as missing; the rest say once, few, many or name a class of expanded clone.

D,V,J,size,CDR3,DNA
NA,TRBV5-1,TRBJ2-1,NA,CASSYSVSSYNEQFF,TGCGCCAGCAGCTATTCGGTTAGCTCCTACAATGAGCAGTTCTTC
TRBD1,TRBV7-9,TRBJ2-7,NA,CASSRGQGSYYEQYF,TGTGCCAGCAGTCGGGGACAGGGCTCCTACTACGAGCAGTACTTC
NA,TRBV5-1,TRBJ1-6,NA,CASSLTDNSPLHF,TGCGCCAGCAGCTTGACAGATAATTCACCCCTCCACTTT
TRBD1,TRBV30,TRBJ2-1,NA,CAGQGVAYNEQFF,TGTGCCGGACAGGGGGTCGCCTACAATGAGCAGTTCTTC
NA,TRBV30,TRBJ1-2,NA,CAWSRGRQEPYGYTF,TGTGCCTGGTCACGGGGAAGACAGGAGCCCTATGGCTACACCTTC
NA,TRBV6-1,TRBJ1-5,NA,CASNRVSNQPQHF,TGTGCCAGCAACAGGGTTTCCAATCAGCCCCAGCATTTT
NA,TRBV5-6,TRBJ2-7,NA,CASSLKFRVAGHEQYF,TGTGCCAGCAGCCTTAAATTCAGGGTTGCGGGACACGAGCAGTACTTC
TRBD1,TRBV6-5,TRBJ1-2,NA,CASTATQGAGYGYTF,TGTGCCAGCACCGCAACCCAGGGGGCGGGGTATGGCTACACCTTC
TRBD1,TRBV6-1,TRBJ2-1,NA,CASSEAHYGTGLVNEQFF,TGTGCCAGCAGTGAAGCGCATTATGGGACAGGGCTCGTAAATGAGCAGTTCTTC
TRBD2,TRBV4-3,TRBJ2-3,once,CASSQVSGITQYF,TGCGCCAGCAGCCAAGTTAGCGGGATTACGCAGTATTTT
NA,TRBV20-1,TRBJ2-1,few,CSASLANEQFF,TGCAGTGCTTCATTAGCCAATGAGCAGTTCTTC
TRBD2,TRBV7-9,TRBJ2-1,NA,CASSRTSGINNEQFF,TGTGCCAGCAGCCGGACTAGCGGGATAAACAATGAGCAGTTCTTC
TRBD1,TRBV27,TRBJ2-1,once,CASSWRQGGANEQFF,TGTGCCAGCAGTTGGAGACAGGGTGGGGCCAATGAGCAGTTCTTC
TRBD2,TRBV29-1,TRBJ2-7,NA,CSVLAGGHREQYF,TGCAGCGTTCTAGCGGGAGGGCACCGGGAGCAGTACTTC
NA,TRBV30,TRBJ1-2,few,CAWRRDMSRNGYTF,TGTGCCTGGAGACGAGACATGAGTAGGAATGGCTACACCTTC
TRBD1,TRBV18,TRBJ1-4,NA,CASSPDRRGEKLFF,TGTGCCAGCTCGCCGGACAGGAGAGGTGAAAAACTGTTTTTT
NA,TRBV7-9,TRBJ1-1,NA,CASSFGGNTEAFF,TGTGCCAGCAGCTTCGGGGGGAACACTGAAGCTTTCTTT
NA,TRBV21-1,TRBJ1-1,NA,CASSKALLGGMQGRLLEAFF,TGTGCCAGCAGCAAAGCGCTTTTGGGGGGAATGCAGGGCCGACTACTTGAAGCTTTCTTT
TRBD1,TRBV10-3,TRBJ1-2,NA,CAISTTGTGLDYTF,TGTGCCATCAGTACCACCGGGACAGGGTTAGACTACACCTTC
NA,TRBV30,TRBJ2-7,NA,CAWSVAVYEQYF,TGTGCCTGGAGTGTAGCGGTCTACGAGCAGTACTTC
TRBD2,TRBV27,TRBJ2-1,NA,CASSYSGILAGYYNEQFF,TGTGCCAGCAGTTACAGCGGGATACTAGCGGGATACTACAATGAGCAGTTCTTC
TRBD2,TRBV11-2,TRBJ2-7,NA,CASSFLADSYEQYF,TGTGCCAGCAGCTTCCTAGCGGACTCCTACGAGCAGTACTTC
TRBD2,TRBV6-5,TRBJ2-3,NA,CASSHPGLAGDQYF,TGTGCCAGCAGTCATCCCGGACTAGCGGGAGACCAGTATTTT
TRBD1,TRBV7-9,TRBJ2-7,NA,CASSKPGQMAQQYF,TGTGCCAGCAGCAAACCGGGACAGATGGCCCAGCAGTACTTC
NA,TRBV7-9,TRBJ2-3,NA,CASSLVTESTDTQYF,TGTGCCAGCAGCTTAGTGACAGAAAGCACAGATACGCAGTATTTT
NA,TRBV2,TRBJ1-5,few,CASSATYGVGNQPQHF,TGTGCCAGCAGCGCCACCTACGGGGTGGGCAATCAGCCCCAGCATTTT
TRBD1,TRBV27,TRBJ2-7,NA,CASSLLRDRVHEQYF,TGTGCCAGCAGTCTCCTCCGGGACAGGGTTCACGAGCAGTACTTC
NA,TRBV18,TRBJ1-6,NA,CASSPRDSSYNSPLHF,TGTGCCAGCTCACCACGAGACAGCTCCTATAATTCACCCCTCCACTTT
NA,TRBV19,TRBJ2-1,NA,CASTLFGSGNEQFF,TGTGCCAGTACCCTTTTCGGGAGCGGCAATGAGCAGTTCTTC
NA,TRBV5-4,TRBJ1-3,NA,CASSLGGLGNTIYF,TGTGCCAGCAGCCTGGGGGGGCTTGGAAACACCATATATTTT
NA,TRBV30,TRBJ1-2,NA,CAWTVGTGSHTF,NA
NA,TRBV5-1,TRBJ2-2,NA,CASSRDTNTGELFF,TGCGCCAGCAGCCGGGACACGAACACCGGGGAGCTGTTTTTT
NA,TRBV5-4,TRBJ2-7,NA,CAISQGIAYEQYF,TGTGCCATCTCCCAGGGGATCGCCTACGAGCAGTACTTC
NA,TRBV18,TRBJ2-1,NA,CASSRSTSGDEQFF,TGTGCCAGCTCACGTTCGACTAGTGGGGACGAGCAGTTCTTC
TRBD1,TRBV6-1,TRBJ1-1,NA,CASTEAPGQGGAEAFF,TGTGCCAGCACCGAAGCCCCCGGACAGGGTGGGGCTGAAGCTTTCTTT
NA,TRBV5-1,TRBJ1-3,few,CASSLGIGRSAGNTIYF,TGCGCCAGCAGCTTGGGTATTGGGAGATCAGCCGGAAACACCATATATTTT
NA,TRBV6-5,TRBJ2-3,NA,CASRPILSGTDTQYF,TGTGCCAGCAGGCCAATACTTAGCGGCACAGATACGCAGTATTTT
NA,TRBV30,TRBJ1-2,NA,CAWENRPTNYGYTF,TGTGCCTGGGAGAACAGGCCTACTAACTATGGCTACACCTTC
NA,TRBV7-9,TRBJ1-4,NA,CASSLVRGLDEKLFF,TGTGCCAGCAGCTTAGTTCGGGGTCTAGATGAAAAACTGTTTTTT
NA,TRBV7-2,TRBJ1-2,NA,CASSLIGANYGYTF,TGTGCCAGCAGCTTAATCGGAGCTAACTATGGCTACACCTTC
NA,TRBV5-6,TRBJ1-5,NA,CASSGGRGNQPQHF,TGTGCCAGCAGCGGGGGGCGGGGGAATCAGCCCCAGCATTTT
TRBD1,TRBV2,TRBJ1-2,NA,CASSLLGQGKDGYTF,TGTGCCAGCAGTCTACTAGGACAGGGGAAGGATGGCTACACCTTC
NA,TRBV2,TRBJ2-3,NA,CASRSQGTDTQYF,TGTGCCAGCAGAAGTCAGGGCACAGATACGCAGTATTTT
NA,TRBV5-1,TRBJ1-2,NA,CASSLEGVDYGYTF,TGCGCCAGCAGCTTGGAAGGGGTGGACTATGGCTACACCTTC
NA,TRBV4-3,TRBJ2-7,once,CASTHLVCPGSYEQYF,TGCGCCAGCACCCACCTGGTATGCCCGGGCTCCTACGAGCAGTACTTC
NA,TRBV4-3,TRBJ1-4,NA,CASSQVAFSARVYEKLFF,TGCGCCAGCAGCCAAGTTGCCTTCTCGGCCAGGGTGTATGAAAAACTGTTTTTT
TRBD1,TRBV10-3,TRBJ2-5,once,CAISPGQKKETQYF,TGTGCCATCAGTCCGGGACAGAAAAAAGAGACCCAGTACTTC
TRBD1,TRBV6-4,TRBJ2-1,NA,CASSRTGVASNNEQFF,TGTGCCAGCAGTAGAACAGGGGTCGCCTCGAACAATGAGCAGTTCTTC
NA,TRBV5-6,TRBJ1-6,NA,CASSWSISPLHF,TGTGCCAGCAGCTGGAGCATTTCACCCCTCCACTTT
NA,TRBV18,TRBJ1-2,NA,CASSPPPGQGNYGYTF,TGTGCCAGCTCACCACCGCCGGGCCAGGGAAACTATGGCTACACCTTC
NA,TRBV7-9,TRBJ1-2,NA,CASSQVEGFGFYGYTF,TGTGCCAGCAGCCAGGTCGAGGGATTCGGATTCTATGGCTACACCTTC
NA,TRBV27,TRBJ2-7,NA,CASSLGRRDEQYF,TGTGCCAGCAGTTTGGGTCGGCGGGACGAGCAGTACTTC
NA,TRBV5-4,TRBJ1-2,few,CASSLAGVNYGYTF,TGTGCCAGCAGCTTGGCAGGGGTGAACTATGGCTACACCTTC
NA,TRBV11-2,TRBJ1-6,NA,CASSLTTAGYNSPLHF,TGTGCCAGCAGCTTGACGACGGCGGGATATAATTCACCCCTCCACTTT